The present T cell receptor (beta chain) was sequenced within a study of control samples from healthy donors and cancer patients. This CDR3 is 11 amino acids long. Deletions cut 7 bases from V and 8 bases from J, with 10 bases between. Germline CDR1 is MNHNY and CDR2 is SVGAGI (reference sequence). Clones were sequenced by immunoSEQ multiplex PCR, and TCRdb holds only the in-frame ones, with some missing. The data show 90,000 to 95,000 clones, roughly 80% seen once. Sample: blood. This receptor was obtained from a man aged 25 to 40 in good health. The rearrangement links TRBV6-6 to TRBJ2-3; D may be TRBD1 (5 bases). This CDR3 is CASTGGATQYF. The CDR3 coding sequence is TGTGCCAGCACGGGTGGGGCTACGCAGTATTTT.